These 10 T cell receptor beta chains were sequenced from one sample in a study of tumor and adjacent non-tumor tissue in lung cancer. Three rounds of nested PCR, following a modified ARM-PCR protocol, produced the TCRbeta library. TCRdb passed the multiplex PCR reads through MiXCR, listing each CDR3 protein once. The sample lists about 43,000 distinct CDR3 sequences, around three fifths occurring once. This sample's RNA came from whole unsorted tissue. This non-tumor lung sample came from over 3 cm beyond the tumor edge. The specimen sequenced was distant non-tumor lung tissue. The receptors stem from a man aged 45-65 years with non-small cell lung cancer.

Worth noting for this clonotype: The germline gene is not matched at one end of the junction; a read error may be the cause. V usage is TRBV4-1 and J usage is TRBJ1-6; 7 bases are shared with TRBD1. This CDR3 comprises 15 residues. Germline V gene sequence: CDR1 MGHRA, CDR2 YSYEKL. The CDR3 nucleotides are TGCGCCAGTAGCCAAAACGGACAGGACAATTCACCCCTCCACTTT. It specifies CASSQNGQDNSPLHF.

Of note for this clonotype: The junction departs from germline at one end; a sequencing error may be responsible. The chain recombines TRBV20-1 with TRBJ1-3, with D unresolved. This CDR3 contains 14 residues. Germline assignment: CDR1 DFQATT and CDR2 SNEGSKA (reference sequence). CDR3 DNA: TGCAGTGCTAGAGGTTACGACCGAGGAAACATCATATATTTT. Residues: CSARGYDRGNIIYF.

As to this clonotype: A single base separates this from a much larger clone, so it may be a read error. The gene calls are TRBV20-1 and TRBJ1-4; D not resolved. Germline CDR1 DFQATT, CDR2 SNEGSKA (reference sequence). This CDR3 spans 13 amino acids. The CDR3 region has the DNA TGCAGTGCTAGAGATCTGACTATTGAAAAACTGTTTTTT. Encoded protein: CSARDLTIEKLFF.

This clonotype was picked up one time. It is likely a read error, because the conserved phenylalanine at the end of the CDR3 is missing. The rearrangement links TRBV7-9 to TRBJ2-5; tentatively, D is TRBD1 (6 bases). The CDR3 is made up of 14 amino acids. The V and J ends lost 5 bases and 2 bases respectively, with 12 bases between them. Germline CDR1 SEHNR, CDR2 FQNEAQ (reference sequence). CDR3 coding DNA: TGTGCCAGCAGCCCACTGGGACAACAAGAGACCCAGTACTAC. This codes for CASSPLGQQETQYY.

The V gene is TRBV7-9, the J gene TRBJ1-4; 7 nucleotides line up with TRBD1. V lost 5 bases to trimming and J lost 6 bases; unmatched junction nucleotides: 6. The germline CDR1 and CDR2 sequences are SEHNR and FQNEAQ (reference sequence). The CDR3 consists of 14 residues. The CDR3 bases are TGTGCCAGCAGCACCGACAGGGAAGATGAAAAACTGTTTTTT. This encodes CASSTDREDEKLFF.

Comment on this clonotype: The junction shows a germline mismatch at one end, possibly a read error. The chain carries TRBV6-1 and TRBJ1-2; D perhaps matches TRBD1 (6 bases). Germline-derived CDR1 and CDR2 are MNHNS and SASEGT. This CDR3 has 15 residues. CDR3 coding DNA: TGTGCCAGCAGTGCGGGGGGCCGACAGGCCTATAGCTACACATTC. Translating it yields CASSAGGRQAYSYTF.

The table lists this clonotype with a count of one. No conserved phenylalanine or tryptophan ends this CDR3, so it is likely a read error. The DNA is left out, because the CDR3 cannot be placed on it with certainty; the CDR3 is given as TCRdb lists it. The chain carries TRBV11-2 and TRBJ1-3; TRBD1, as called in the table, went unchecked against the DNA. The length of the CDR3 is 12 amino acids, counting both ends. CDR1 is SGHAT, CDR2 FQNNGV, per germline. The CDR3 spells CASSSSRGQYVL.

This clonotype has only a few counts. The junction shows a germline mismatch at one end, possibly a read error. The rearrangement joins TRBV7-8 to TRBJ1-1, with D uncertain. CDR3 size: 13 residues. CDR1 is SGHVS, CDR2 FQNEAQ, per germline. In DNA, the CDR3 is TGCGTCAGCAGCTTAGTACAGAACACTGAAGCTTTCTTT. Translating gives CVSSLVQNTEAFF.

With respect to this clonotype: A read error may produce the germline difference seen at one junction end. V gene TRBV6-5 combines with J gene TRBJ2-1; TRBD2 matches 11 bases. Germline-derived CDR1 and CDR2 are MNHEY and SVGAGI. There are 17 residues in the CDR3. CDR3 in DNA: TGTGCCAGTAGTTACTCCAACCCTAGCGGGGGGTACAATGAGCAGTTCTTC. Amino acid sequence: CASSYSNPSGGYNEQFF.

This clonotype was detected ten times or more. The chain is built from TRBV10-2 and TRBJ2-3; 8 positions agree with TRBD1. The CDR3 sequence is 15 residues long. CDR1 is WSHSY, CDR2 SAAADI, per germline. J was trimmed by 5 bases and V by 5 bases; bases with no gene match: 9. DNA of the CDR3: TGCGCCAGCAGTCCAAGACAGGGGTTGGGAGATACGCAGTATTTT. Its translation is CASSPRQGLGDTQYF.